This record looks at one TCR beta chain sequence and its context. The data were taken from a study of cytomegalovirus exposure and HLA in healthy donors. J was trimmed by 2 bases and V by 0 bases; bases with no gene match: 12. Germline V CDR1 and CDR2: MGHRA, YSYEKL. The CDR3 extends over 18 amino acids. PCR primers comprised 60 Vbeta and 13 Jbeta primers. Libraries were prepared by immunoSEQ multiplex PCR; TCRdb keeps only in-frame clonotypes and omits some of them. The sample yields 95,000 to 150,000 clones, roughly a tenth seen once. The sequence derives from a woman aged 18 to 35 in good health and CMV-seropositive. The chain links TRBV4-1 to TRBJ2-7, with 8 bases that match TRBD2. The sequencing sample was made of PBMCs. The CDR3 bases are TGCGCCAGCAGCCAAGAAGAACGGGGGGCGGGAGGCACCTACGAGCAGTACTTC. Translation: CASSQEERGAGGTYEQYF.